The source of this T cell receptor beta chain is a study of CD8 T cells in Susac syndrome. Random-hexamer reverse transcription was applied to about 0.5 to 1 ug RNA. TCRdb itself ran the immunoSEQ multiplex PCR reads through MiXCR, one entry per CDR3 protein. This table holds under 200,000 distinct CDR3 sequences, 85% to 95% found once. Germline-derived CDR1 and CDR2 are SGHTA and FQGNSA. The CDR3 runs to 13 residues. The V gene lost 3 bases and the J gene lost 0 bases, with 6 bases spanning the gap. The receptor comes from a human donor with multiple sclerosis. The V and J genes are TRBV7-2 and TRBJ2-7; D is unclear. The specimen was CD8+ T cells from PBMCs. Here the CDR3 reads CASSFTDSYEQYF. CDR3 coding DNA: TGTGCCAGCAGCTTCACGGACTCCTACGAGCAGTACTTC.